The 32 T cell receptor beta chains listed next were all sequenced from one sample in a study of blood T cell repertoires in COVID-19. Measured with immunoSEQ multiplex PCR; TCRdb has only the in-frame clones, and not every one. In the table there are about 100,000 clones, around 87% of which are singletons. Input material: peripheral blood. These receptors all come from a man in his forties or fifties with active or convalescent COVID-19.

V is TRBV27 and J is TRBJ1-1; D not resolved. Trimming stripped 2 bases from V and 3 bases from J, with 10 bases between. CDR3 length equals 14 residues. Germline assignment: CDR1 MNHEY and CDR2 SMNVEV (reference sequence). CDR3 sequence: CASSLAERYTEAFF. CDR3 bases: TGTGCCAGCAGTTTAGCAGAGAGGTACACTGAAGCTTTCTTT.

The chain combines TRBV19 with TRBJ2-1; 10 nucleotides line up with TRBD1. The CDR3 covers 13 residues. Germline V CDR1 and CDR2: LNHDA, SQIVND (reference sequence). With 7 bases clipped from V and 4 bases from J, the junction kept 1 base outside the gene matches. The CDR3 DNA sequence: TGTGCCAGTACGGGACAGGGGTACAATGAGCAGTTCTTC. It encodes CASTGQGYNEQFF.

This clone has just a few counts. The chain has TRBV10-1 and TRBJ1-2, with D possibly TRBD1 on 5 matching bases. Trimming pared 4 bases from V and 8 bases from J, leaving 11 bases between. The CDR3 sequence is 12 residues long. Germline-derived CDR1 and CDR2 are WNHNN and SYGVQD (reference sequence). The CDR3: CASSGQGEGYTF. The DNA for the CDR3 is TGCGCCAGCAGTGGGCAGGGTGAGGGCTACACCTTC.

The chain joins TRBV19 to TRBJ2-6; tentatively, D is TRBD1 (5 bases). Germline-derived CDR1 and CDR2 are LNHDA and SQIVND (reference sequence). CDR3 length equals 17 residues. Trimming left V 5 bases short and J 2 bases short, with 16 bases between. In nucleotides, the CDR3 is TGTGCCAGTAGTGGGGCCGCTTTTTTGCCTGGGGCCAACGTCCTGACTTTC. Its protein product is CASSGAAFLPGANVLTF.

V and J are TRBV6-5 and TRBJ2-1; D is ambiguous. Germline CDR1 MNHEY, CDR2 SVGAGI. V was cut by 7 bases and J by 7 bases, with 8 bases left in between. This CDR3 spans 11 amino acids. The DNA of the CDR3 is TGTGCCAGCAAACTTATTAATGAGCAGTTCTTC. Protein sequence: CASKLINEQFF.

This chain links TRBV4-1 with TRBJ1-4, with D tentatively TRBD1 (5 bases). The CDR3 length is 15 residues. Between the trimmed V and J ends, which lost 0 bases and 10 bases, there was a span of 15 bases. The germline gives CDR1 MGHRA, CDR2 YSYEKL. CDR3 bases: TGCGCCAGCAGCCAAGATAGGGGATCAGCAGCAAAACTGTTTTTT. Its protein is CASSQDRGSAAKLFF.

The CDR3 is CASRITGTGADLHF. CDR3 coding DNA: TGTGCCAGCAGAATCACCGGGACAGGGGCGGACCTCCACTTT. The rearrangement uses TRBV6-6 and TRBJ1-6; TRBD1 aligns across 10 bases. The CDR3 has 14 amino acids. J was trimmed by 15 bases and V by 6 bases; bases with no gene match: 11. Germline V gives CDR1 MNHNY, CDR2 SVGAGI (reference sequence).

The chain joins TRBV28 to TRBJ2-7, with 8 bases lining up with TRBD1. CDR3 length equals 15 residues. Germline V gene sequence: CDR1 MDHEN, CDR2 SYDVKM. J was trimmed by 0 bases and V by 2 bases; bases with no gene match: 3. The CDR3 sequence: CASSLPGQGSYEQYV. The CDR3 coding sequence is TGTGCCAGCAGTTTACCTGGACAGGGCTCCTACGAGCAGTACGTC.

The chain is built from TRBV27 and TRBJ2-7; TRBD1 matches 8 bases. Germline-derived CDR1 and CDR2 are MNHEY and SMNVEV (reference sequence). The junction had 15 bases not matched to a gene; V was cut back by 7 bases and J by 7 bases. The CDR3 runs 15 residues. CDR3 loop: CASTLVGTGNLEQYF. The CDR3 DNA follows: TGTGCCAGCACACTAGTCGGGACAGGTAACCTGGAGCAGTACTTC.

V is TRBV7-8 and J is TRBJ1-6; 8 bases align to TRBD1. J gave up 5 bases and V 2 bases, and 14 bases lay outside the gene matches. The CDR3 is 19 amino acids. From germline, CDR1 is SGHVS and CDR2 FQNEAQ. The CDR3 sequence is CASSLRGASGGIDNSPLHF. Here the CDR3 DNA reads TGTGCCAGCAGCTTAAGGGGGGCGTCAGGGGGCATCGATAATTCACCCCTCCACTTT.

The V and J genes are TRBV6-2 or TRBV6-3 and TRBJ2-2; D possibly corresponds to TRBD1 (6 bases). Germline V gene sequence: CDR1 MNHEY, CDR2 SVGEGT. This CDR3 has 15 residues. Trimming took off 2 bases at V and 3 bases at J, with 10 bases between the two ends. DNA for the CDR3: TGTGCCAGCAGTTACGGGGACACCGACACCGGGGAGCTGTTTTTT. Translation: CASSYGDTDTGELFF.

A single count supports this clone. Here the CDR3 reads CASSLGPGRGETQYF. CDR3 in DNA: TGCGCCAGCAGCTTGGGTCCCGGGAGGGGGGAGACCCAGTACTTC. The rearrangement joins TRBV5-1 to TRBJ2-5, with 8 positions matching TRBD2. The CDR3 spans 15 residues. Germline lookup yields CDR1 SGHRS and CDR2 YFSETQ. J lost 5 bases, V lost 0 bases, and 6 bases had no gene match.

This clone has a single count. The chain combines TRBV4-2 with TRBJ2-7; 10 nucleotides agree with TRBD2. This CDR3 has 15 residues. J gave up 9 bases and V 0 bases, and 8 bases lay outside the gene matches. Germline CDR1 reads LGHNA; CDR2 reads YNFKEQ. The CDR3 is CASSQDRLAGARQYF. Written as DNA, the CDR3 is TGTGCCAGCAGCCAAGATCGGCTAGCGGGGGCCCGGCAGTACTTC.

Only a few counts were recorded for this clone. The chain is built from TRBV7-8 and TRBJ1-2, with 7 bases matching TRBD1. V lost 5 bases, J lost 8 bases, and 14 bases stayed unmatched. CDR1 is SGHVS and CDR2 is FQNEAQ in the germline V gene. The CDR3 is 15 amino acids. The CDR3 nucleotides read TGTGCCAGCAGCACAAGACAGGGAAGCGTAGGAGGCTACACCTTC. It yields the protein CASSTRQGSVGGYTF.

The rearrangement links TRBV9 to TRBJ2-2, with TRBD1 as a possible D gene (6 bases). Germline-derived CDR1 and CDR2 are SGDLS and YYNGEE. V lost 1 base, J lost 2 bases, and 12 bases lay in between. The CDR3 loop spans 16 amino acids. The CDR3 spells CASSVLGDTNTGELFF. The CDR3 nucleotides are TGTGCCAGCAGCGTACTAGGGGACACTAACACCGGGGAGCTGTTTTTT.

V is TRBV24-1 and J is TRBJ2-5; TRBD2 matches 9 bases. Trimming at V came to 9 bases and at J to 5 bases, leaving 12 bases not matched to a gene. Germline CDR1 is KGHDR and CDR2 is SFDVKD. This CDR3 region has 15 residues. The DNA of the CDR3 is TGTGCCACCTCCTACAGGGGCGGGGGGGCGGAGACCCAGTACTTC. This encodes CATSYRGGGAETQYF.

CDR3 sequence: CASSLALGLGTDTQYF. The CDR3 region has the DNA TGTGCCAGCAGCTTAGCATTGGGGCTGGGAACAGATACGCAGTATTTT. This sequence joins TRBV11-2 and TRBJ2-3, with a weak D call TRBD1 (5 bases). The CDR3 has 16 amino acids. Germline V gene lookup returns CDR1 SGHAT and CDR2 FQNNGV. Trimming pared 1 base from V and 3 bases from J, leaving 14 bases between.

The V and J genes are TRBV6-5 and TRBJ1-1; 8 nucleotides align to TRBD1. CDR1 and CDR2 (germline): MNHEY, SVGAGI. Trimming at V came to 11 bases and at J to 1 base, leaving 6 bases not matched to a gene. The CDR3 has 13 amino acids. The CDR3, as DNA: TGTGCCTGTTTGGGACAGGCGAACACTGAAGCTTTCTTT. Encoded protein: CACLGQANTEAFF.

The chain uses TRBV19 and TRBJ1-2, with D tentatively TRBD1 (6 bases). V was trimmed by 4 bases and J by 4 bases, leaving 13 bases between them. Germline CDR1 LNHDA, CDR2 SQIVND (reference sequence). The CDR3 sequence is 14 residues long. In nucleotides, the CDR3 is TGTGCCAGTAGTAAGGGGGACGGACCCTATGGCTACACCTTC. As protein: CASSKGDGPYGYTF.

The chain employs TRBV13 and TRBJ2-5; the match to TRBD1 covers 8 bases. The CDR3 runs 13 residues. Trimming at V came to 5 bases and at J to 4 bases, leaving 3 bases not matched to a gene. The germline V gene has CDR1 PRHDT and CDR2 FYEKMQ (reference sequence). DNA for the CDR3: TGTGCCAGCAGCATGACAGGGGTAGAGACCCAGTACTTC. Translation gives CASSMTGVETQYF.

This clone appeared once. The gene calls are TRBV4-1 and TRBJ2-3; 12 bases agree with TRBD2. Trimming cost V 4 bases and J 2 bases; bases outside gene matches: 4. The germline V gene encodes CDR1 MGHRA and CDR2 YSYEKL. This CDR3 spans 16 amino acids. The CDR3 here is CASSLRLAGATDTQYF. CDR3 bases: TGCGCCAGCAGCCTAAGACTAGCGGGGGCCACAGATACGCAGTATTTT.

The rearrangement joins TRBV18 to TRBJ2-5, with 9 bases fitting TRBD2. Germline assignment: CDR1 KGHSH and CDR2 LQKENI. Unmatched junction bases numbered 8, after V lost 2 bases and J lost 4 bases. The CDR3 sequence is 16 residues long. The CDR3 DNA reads TGTGCCAGCTCACCAAGGAATAGCGGGGGTGGAGAGACCCAGTACTTC. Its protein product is CASSPRNSGGGETQYF.

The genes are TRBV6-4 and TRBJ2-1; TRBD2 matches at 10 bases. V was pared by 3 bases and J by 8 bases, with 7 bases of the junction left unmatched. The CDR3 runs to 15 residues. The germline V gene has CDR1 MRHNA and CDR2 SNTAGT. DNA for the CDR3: TGTGCCAGCAGTGAAGAGCGGGGGGGCTTCGATGAGCAGTTCTTC. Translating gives CASSEERGGFDEQFF.

CDR3 in amino acids: CAISAYVAGEDGELFF. For the CDR3, the DNA is TGTGCCATCAGTGCCTACGTAGCGGGGGAGGACGGGGAGCTGTTTTTT. V usage is TRBV10-3 and J usage is TRBJ2-2, with 9 nucleotides matching TRBD2. The CDR3 contains 16 residues. From germline, CDR1 is ENHRY and CDR2 SYGVKD. After removal of 4 bases from V and 7 bases from J, the junction contained 10 bases not matched to a gene.

CDR3 residues: CASSTGTGNEKLFF. In nucleotides, the CDR3 is TGTGCCAGCAGCACCGGGACAGGGAATGAAAAACTGTTTTTT. The chain combines TRBV5-8 with TRBJ1-4; 9 bases fit TRBD1. The CDR3 spans 14 residues. Losses at the gene ends were 4 bases for V and 5 bases for J; bases not matched to a gene: 3. Per germline, CDR1 SGHTS and CDR2 YDEGEE.

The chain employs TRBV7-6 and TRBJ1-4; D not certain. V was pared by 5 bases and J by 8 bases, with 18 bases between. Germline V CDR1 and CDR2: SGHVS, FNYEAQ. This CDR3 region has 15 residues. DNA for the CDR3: TGTGCCAGCAGCAGTTTCCGGGAGAGAAAGGAAAAACTGTTTTTT. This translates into CASSSFRERKEKLFF.

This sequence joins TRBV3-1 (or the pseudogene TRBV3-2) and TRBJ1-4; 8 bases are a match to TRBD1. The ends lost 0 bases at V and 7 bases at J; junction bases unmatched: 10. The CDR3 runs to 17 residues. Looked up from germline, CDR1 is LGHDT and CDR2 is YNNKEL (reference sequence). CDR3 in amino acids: CASSQERTGQAFEKLFF. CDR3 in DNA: TGTGCCAGCAGCCAAGAACGGACGGGACAGGCCTTTGAAAAACTGTTTTTT.

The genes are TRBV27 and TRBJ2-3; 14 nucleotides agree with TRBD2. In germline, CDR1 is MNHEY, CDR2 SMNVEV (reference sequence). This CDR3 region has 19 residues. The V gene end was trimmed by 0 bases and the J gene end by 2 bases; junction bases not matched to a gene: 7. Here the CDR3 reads CASSLSRTSGGPNTDTQYF. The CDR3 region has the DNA TGTGCCAGCAGTTTATCTCGGACTAGCGGGGGGCCAAACACAGATACGCAGTATTTT.

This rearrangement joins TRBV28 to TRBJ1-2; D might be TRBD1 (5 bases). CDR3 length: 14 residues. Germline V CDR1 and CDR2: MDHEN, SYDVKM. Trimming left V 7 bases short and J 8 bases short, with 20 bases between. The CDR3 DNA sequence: TGTGCCAGCACCTCGGGGGATCGGGGTGGGGGCTACACCTTC. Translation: CASTSGDRGGGYTF.

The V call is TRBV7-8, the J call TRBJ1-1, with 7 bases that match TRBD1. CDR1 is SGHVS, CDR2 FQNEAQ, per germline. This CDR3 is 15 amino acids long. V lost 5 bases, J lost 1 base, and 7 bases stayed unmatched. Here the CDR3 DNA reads TGTGCCAGCAGCGCCCGGACAGGACAGAACACTGAAGCTTTCTTT. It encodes CASSARTGQNTEAFF.

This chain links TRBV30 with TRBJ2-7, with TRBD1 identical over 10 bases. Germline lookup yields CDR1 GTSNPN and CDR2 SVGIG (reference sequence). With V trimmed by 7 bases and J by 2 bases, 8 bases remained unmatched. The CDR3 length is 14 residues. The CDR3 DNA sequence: TGTGCCTACTCCCTGGGACAGGGGCCCTACGAGCAGTACTTC. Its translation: CAYSLGQGPYEQYF. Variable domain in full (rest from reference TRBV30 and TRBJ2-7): SQTIHQWPATLVQPVGSPLSLECTVEGTSNPNLYWYRQAAGRGLQLLFYSVGIGQISSEVPQNLSASRPQDRQFILSSKKLLLSDSGFYLCAYSLGQGPYEQYFGPGTRLTVT.

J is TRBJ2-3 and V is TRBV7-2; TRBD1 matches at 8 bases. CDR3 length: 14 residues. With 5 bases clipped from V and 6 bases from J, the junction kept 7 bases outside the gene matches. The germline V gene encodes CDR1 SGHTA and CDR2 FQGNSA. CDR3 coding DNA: TGTGCCAGCAGCGCAGGGGGCGGTACGGATACGCAGTATTTT. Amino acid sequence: CASSAGGGTDTQYF.